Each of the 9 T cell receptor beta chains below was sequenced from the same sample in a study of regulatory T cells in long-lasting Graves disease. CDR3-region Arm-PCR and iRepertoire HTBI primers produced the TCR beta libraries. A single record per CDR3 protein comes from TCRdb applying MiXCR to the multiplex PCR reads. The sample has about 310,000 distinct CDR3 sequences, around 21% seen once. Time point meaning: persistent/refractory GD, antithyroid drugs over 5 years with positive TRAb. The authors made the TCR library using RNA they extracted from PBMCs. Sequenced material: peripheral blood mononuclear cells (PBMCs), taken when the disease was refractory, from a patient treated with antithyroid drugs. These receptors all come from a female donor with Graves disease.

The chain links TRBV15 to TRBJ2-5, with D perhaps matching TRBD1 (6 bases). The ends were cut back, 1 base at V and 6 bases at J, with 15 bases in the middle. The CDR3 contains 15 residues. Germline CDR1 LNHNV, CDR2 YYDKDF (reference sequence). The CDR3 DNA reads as TGTGCCACCAGCAGAGTACAGGGTGGGGGAAAGACCCAGTACTTC. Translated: CATSRVQGGGKTQYF.

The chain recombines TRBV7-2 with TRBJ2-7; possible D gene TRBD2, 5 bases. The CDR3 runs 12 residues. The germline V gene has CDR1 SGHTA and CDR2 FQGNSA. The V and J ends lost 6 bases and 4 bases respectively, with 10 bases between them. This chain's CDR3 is CASSSSFYEQYF. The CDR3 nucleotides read TGTGCCAGCAGTTCTAGCTTTTACGAGCAGTACTTC.

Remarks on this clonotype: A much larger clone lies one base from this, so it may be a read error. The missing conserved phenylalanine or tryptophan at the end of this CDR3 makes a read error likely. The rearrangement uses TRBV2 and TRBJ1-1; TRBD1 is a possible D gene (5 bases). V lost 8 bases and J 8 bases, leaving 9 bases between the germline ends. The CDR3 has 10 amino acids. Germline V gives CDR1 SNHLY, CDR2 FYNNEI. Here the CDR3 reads CASRAGEAFL. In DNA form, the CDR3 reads TGTGCCAGCCGGGCAGGGGAAGCTTTCCTT.

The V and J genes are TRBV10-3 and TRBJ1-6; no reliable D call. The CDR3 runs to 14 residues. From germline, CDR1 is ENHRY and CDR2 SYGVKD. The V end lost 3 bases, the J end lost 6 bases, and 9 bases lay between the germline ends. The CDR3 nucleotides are TGTGCCATCAGTGAAAGGTTCTTTAATTCACCCCTCCACTTT. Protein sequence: CAISERFFNSPLHF.

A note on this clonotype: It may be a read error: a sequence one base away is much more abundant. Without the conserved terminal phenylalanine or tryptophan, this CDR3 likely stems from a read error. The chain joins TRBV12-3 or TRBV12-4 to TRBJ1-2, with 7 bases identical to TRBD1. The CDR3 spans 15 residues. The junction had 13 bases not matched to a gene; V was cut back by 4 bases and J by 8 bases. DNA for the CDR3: TGTGCCAGCAGTTCCAATCCCTCGACAGGGAAAGGCTACACCCTC. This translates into CASSSNPSTGKGYTL.

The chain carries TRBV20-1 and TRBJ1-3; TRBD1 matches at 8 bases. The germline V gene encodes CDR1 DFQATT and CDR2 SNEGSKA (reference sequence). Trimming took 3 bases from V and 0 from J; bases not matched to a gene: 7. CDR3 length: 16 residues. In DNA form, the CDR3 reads TGCAGTGCTAGGGGGACAGGACCAATCTCTGGAAACACCATATATTTT. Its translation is CSARGTGPISGNTIYF.

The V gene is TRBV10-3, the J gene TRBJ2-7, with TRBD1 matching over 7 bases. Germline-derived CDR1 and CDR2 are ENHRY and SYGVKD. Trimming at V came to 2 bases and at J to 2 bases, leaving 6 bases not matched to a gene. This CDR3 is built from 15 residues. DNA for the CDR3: TGTGCCATCAGTGAGCCGCGGACAGGCACCTACGAGCAGTACTTC. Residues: CAISEPRTGTYEQYF.

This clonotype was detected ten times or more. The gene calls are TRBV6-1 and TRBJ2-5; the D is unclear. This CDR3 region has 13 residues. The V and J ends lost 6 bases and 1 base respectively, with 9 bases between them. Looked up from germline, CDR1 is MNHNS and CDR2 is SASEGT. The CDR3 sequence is CASRLVGQETQYF. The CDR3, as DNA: TGTGCCAGCAGGCTGGTGGGCCAAGAGACCCAGTACTTC.

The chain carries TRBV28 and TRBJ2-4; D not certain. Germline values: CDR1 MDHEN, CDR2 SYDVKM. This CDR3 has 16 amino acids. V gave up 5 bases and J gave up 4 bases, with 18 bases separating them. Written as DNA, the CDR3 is TGTGCCAGCAGTCCTACATTTTTCGCACGGAAAAACATTCAGTACTTC. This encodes CASSPTFFARKNIQYF.